This T cell receptor beta chain stems from a study of control samples from healthy donors and cancer patients. Profiling relied on immunoSEQ multiplex PCR, and the TCRdb table lists in-frame clones only, not all of them. This table has 180,000 or so clones, 91% appearing once. CDR1 and CDR2 (germline): SNHLY, FYNNEI. The CDR3 loop spans 14 amino acids. V was clipped by 4 bases and J by 0 bases, with 4 bases between them. This clone was seen a few times. The clonotype was recovered from a woman aged 25 to 39 in good health. Sequencing used blood. This chain connects TRBV2 to TRBJ2-6; no definite D call. CDR3 sequence: CASSGRSGANVLTF. The DNA for the CDR3 is TGTGCCAGCAGTGGCCGCTCTGGGGCCAACGTCCTGACTTTC. Full variable domain (missing parts from reference TRBV2 and TRBJ2-6): EPEVTQTPSHQVTQMGQEVILRCVPISNHLYFYWYRQILGQKVEFLVSFYNNEISEKSEIFDDQFSVERPDGSNFTLKIRSTKLEDSAMYFCASSGRSGANVLTFGAGSRLTVL.